Following are 5 T cell receptor beta chains from one sample sequenced in a study of OX40 agonist ivuxolimab in advanced cancers. Only in-frame clones appear in the TCRdb table, and some are missing; sequencing was by immunoSEQ multiplex PCR. This table holds nearly 50,000 clones, approximately 90% found once. The sample here was CD4+ or CD8+ T cells sorted from blood, taken in a trial of the OX40 agonist ivuxolimab. The receptors were gathered from an adult with an advanced solid tumor such as melanoma, head and neck, liver or kidney cancer.

This chain connects TRBV27 to TRBJ2-3; 15 positions agree with TRBD2. Germline lookup yields CDR1 MNHEY and CDR2 SMNVEV (reference sequence). The CDR3 has 18 amino acids. Trimming removed 5 bases from V and 6 bases from J; junction bases left unmatched: 12. This chain's CDR3 is CASSLLPWTSGGDDTQYF. CDR3 nucleotides: TGTGCCAGCAGTCTACTACCTTGGACTAGCGGGGGGGATGATACGCAGTATTTT.

The chain joins TRBV21-1 to TRBJ2-1; the table's D call TRBD2 went unverified against the DNA. TRBV21-1 is recorded as a pseudogene. The CDR3 spans 17 residues. This CDR3 reads CASSKVVSGASYNEQFF. CDR3 nucleotides: TGTGCCAGCAGCAAAGTGGTTAGCGGGGCTTCCTACAATGAGCAGTTCTTC.

The chain links TRBV9 to TRBJ1-3; D unresolved. V was cut by 4 bases and J by 0 bases, with 17 bases left in between. This CDR3 is 17 amino acids long. Germline V lookup: CDR1 SGDLS, CDR2 YYNGEE. CDR3 sequence (DNA): TGTGCCAGCAGCCTCTCCCCGTGGGCAGCCTCTGGAAACACCATATATTTT. This sequence encodes CASSLSPWAASGNTIYF.

This clone was observed once. The chain is built from TRBV5-4 and TRBJ2-4, with TRBD2 matching over 13 bases. Germline CDR1 is SGHNT and CDR2 is YYREEE (reference sequence). The CDR3 has 20 residues. J was trimmed by 0 bases and V by 1 base; bases with no gene match: 10. CDR3 residues: CASSLNSGTSGVRAKNIQYF. DNA for the CDR3: TGTGCCAGCAGCTTGAACTCCGGGACTAGCGGGGTTCGAGCCAAAAACATTCAGTACTTC.

This chain connects TRBV29-1 to TRBJ2-3; 7 bases match TRBD1. Per the germline V gene, CDR1 is SQVTM and CDR2 is ANQGSEA. The CDR3 is made up of 13 amino acids. The trim removed 8 bases at V and 2 bases at J, leaving 7 bases unmatched. The chain's CDR3 is CSSLGGDTDTQYF. The DNA of the CDR3 is TGCAGCTCTCTAGGGGGCGACACAGATACGCAGTATTTT.